This T cell receptor beta chain originates from a study of coeliac disease. Study-level information: Without high-resolution HLA typing, biased TRBV7-2 usage was examined as a proof of principle. General study results and limits: Lower clonality than controls marked TRB and TRG repertoires from active celiac intraepithelial and lamina propria samples. TRB repertoires were largely private, with most amino acid sequences found in only one sample. Known gliadin-specific TRB sequences: about 55% of the 18 coeliac samples, only 1 of 6 controls.

Cells were frozen in aliquots of approximately 500,000, and one aliquot per fraction was sequenced. The V end lost 3 bases, the J end lost 6 bases, and 15 bases lay between the germline ends. Germline V gene data show CDR1 as LNHDA and CDR2 as SQIVND (reference sequence). The CDR3 is 15 amino acids. With regard to this clone: Its target is not known.

Clones were sequenced by immunoSEQ multiplex PCR, and TCRdb holds only the in-frame ones, with some missing. Among about 6,700 clones listed, approximately 74% were seen once. The chain combines TRBV19 with TRBJ1-5; maybe TRBD1 (6 bases). The clonotype originates from a woman younger than 30 with active celiac disease. What was sequenced was lamina propria lymphocytes from the gut. CDR3 loop: CASSITGQLFQPQHF. The CDR3, as DNA: TGTGCCAGTAGTATTACGGGACAACTGTTTCAGCCCCAGCATTTT.